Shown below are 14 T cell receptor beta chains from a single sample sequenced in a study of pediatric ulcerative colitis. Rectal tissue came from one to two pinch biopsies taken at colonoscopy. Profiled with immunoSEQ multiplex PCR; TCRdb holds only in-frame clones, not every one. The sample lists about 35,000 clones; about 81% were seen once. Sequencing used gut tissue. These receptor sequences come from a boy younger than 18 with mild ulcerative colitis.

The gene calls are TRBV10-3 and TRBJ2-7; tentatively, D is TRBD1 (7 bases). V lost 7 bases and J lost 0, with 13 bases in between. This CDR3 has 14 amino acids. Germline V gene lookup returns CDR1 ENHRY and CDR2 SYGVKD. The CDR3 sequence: CAINAGQSSYEQYF. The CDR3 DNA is TGTGCCATCAATGCGGGACAGAGCTCCTACGAGCAGTACTTC.

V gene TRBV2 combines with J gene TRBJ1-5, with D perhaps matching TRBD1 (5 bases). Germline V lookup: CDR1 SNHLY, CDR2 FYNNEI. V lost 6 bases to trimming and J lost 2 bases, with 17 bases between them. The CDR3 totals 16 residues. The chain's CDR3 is CASRSKGSSGNQPQHF. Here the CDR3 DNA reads TGTGCCAGCAGAAGTAAGGGGTCTTCTGGCAATCAGCCCCAGCATTTT.

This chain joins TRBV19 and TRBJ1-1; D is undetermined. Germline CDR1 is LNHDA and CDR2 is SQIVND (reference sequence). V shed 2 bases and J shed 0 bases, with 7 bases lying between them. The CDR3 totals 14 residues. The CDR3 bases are TGTGCCAGTAGTATACTAGGTATGAACACTGAAGCTTTCTTT. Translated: CASSILGMNTEAFF.

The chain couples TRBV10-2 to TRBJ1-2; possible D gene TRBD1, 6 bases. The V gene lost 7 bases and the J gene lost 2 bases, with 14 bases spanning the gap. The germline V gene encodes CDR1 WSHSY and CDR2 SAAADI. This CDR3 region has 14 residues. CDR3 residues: CASKNRVGNYGYTF. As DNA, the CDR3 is TGCGCCAGCAAGAACAGGGTGGGAAACTATGGCTACACCTTC.

CDR3: CASSQYSATNEKLFF. The CDR3 region has the DNA TGCGCCAGCAGCCAATATTCTGCAACTAATGAAAAACTGTTTTTT. V is TRBV4-1 and J is TRBJ1-4, with unresolved D. Between the trimmed V and J ends, which lost 2 bases and 0 bases, there was a span of 7 bases. This CDR3 comprises 15 residues. The germline V gene encodes CDR1 MGHRA and CDR2 YSYEKL.

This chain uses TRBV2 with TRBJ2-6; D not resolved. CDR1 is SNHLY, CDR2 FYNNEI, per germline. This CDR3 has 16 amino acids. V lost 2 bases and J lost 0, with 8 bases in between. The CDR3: CASSERPGSGANVLTF. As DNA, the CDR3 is TGTGCCAGCAGTGAACGGCCCGGCTCTGGGGCCAACGTCCTGACTTTC.

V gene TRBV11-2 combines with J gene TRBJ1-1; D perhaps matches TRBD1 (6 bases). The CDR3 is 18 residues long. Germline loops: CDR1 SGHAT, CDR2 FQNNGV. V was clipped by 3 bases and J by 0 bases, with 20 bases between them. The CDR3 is CASSFYSWRTGMNTEAFF. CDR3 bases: TGTGCCAGCAGCTTTTATTCTTGGCGAACAGGGATGAACACTGAAGCTTTCTTT. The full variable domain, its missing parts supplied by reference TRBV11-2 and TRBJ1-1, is EAGVAQSPRYKIIEKRQSVAFWCNPISGHATLYWYQQILGQGPKLLIQFQNNGVVDDSQLPKDRFSAERLKGVDSTLKIQPAKLEDSAVYLCASSFYSWRTGMNTEAFFGQGTRLTVV.

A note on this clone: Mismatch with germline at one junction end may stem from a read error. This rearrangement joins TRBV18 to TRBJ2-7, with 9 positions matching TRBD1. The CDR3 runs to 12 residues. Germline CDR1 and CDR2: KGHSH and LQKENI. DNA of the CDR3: TGTGCCAGCTCATGGGACAGGGTGACTTTCGACTTC. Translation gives CASSWDRVTFDF.

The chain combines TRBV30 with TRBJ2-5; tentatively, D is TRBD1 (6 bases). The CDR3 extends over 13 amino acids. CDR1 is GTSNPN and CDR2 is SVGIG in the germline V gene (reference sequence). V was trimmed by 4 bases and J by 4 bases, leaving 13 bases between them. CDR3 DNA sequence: TGTGCCTGGACAGGGGCGGATTCAGAGACCCAGTACTTC. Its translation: CAWTGADSETQYF.

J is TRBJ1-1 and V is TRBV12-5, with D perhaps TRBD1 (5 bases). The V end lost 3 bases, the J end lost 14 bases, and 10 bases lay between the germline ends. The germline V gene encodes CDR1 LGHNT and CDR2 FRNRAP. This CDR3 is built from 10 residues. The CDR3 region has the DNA TGTGCTAGTGGTTTCGGGGACGGCTTCTTT. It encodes CASGFGDGFF.

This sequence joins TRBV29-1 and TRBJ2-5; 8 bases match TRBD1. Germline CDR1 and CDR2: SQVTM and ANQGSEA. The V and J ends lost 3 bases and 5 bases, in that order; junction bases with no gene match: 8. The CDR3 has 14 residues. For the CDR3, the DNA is TGCAGCGTTGATGCGGGTCGACAGGGGGAGACCCAGTACTTC. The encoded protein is CSVDAGRQGETQYF.

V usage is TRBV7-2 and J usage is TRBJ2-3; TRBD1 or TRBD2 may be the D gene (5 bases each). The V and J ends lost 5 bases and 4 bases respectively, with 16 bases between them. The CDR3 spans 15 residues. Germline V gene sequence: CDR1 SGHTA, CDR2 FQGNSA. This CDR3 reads CASSKVGRGPDTQYF. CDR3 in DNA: TGTGCCAGCAGCAAGGTGGGACGTGGGCCAGATACGCAGTATTTT.

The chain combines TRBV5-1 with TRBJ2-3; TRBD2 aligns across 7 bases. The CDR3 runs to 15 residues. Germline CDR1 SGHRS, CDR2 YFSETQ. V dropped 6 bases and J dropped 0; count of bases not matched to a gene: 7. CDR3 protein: CASTSGLTSTDTQYF. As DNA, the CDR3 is TGCGCCAGCACTAGCGGCCTTACTAGCACAGATACGCAGTATTTT.

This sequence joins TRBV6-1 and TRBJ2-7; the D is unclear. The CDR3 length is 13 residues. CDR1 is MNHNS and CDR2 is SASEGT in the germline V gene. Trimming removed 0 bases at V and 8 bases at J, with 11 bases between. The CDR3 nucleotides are TGTGCCAGCAGTGAAGCGCGGCTTGAGAAGCAGTACTTC. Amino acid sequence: CASSEARLEKQYF.